These 21 T cell receptor beta chains share one sample of origin, sequenced in a study of blood T cell repertoires in COVID-19. Sequencing was performed with immunoSEQ multiplex PCR; in TCRdb, only in-frame clones are kept and a portion is missing. The sample lists approximately 440,000 clones, about 90% occurring once. Sample: PBMCs or T cells enriched from blood (not recorded which). These receptor sequences come from a man between 18 and 29 years old who had recovered from COVID-19.

CDR3 loop: CASVTGNNSPLHF. CDR3 bases: TGTGCCAGCGTGACAGGGAATAATTCACCCCTCCACTTT. The genes are TRBV6-5 and TRBJ1-6, with 7 nucleotides matching TRBD1. CDR1 and CDR2 from the germline V gene are MNHEY and SVGAGI. The V and J ends lost 8 bases and 5 bases, in that order; junction bases with no gene match: 3. The CDR3 is 13 amino acids.

J is TRBJ1-6 and V is TRBV3-1 (or the pseudogene TRBV3-2); D is undetermined. This CDR3 has 13 amino acids. The germline V gene encodes CDR1 LGHDT and CDR2 YNNKEL (reference sequence). The V end was cut by 0 bases, the J end by 9 bases, with 6 bases between. The chain's CDR3 is CASSQDPRSPLHF. In DNA form, the CDR3 reads TGTGCCAGCAGCCAAGACCCGCGTTCACCCCTCCACTTT.

The CDR3 nucleotides are TGTGCCAGCAGTGAAGGGACAGGGGGCGATCAGCCCCAGCATTTT. Its protein product is CASSEGTGGDQPQHF. J is TRBJ1-5 and V is TRBV2; 11 bases match TRBD1. V lost 1 base to trimming and J lost 5 bases; unmatched junction nucleotides: 1. CDR3 size: 15 residues. CDR1 is SNHLY, CDR2 FYNNEI, per germline.

CDR3 in DNA: TGTGCCAGCAGCAGAGGTACAAAGAGCTCCTACGAGCAGTACTTC. Translating gives CASSRGTKSSYEQYF. The chain employs TRBV7-6 and TRBJ2-7; D remains unclear. Germline V gene sequence: CDR1 SGHVS, CDR2 FNYEAQ. The CDR3 runs 15 residues. V was shortened by 5 bases and J by 0 bases, with 14 bases between the two germline ends.

This chain links TRBV2 with TRBJ1-1; the D is unclear. CDR1 is SNHLY and CDR2 is FYNNEI in the germline V gene. The CDR3 runs 11 residues. Trimming stripped 9 bases from V and 11 bases from J, with 16 bases between. CDR3: CASSGSRPAFF. The CDR3 DNA follows: TGTGCCAGTTCGGGGAGCCGGCCGGCTTTCTTT.

V is TRBV9 and J is TRBJ2-1; 11 nucleotides line up with TRBD2. The CDR3 covers 17 residues. The V gene end was trimmed by 4 bases and the J gene end by 2 bases; junction bases not matched to a gene: 8. Germline V gives CDR1 SGDLS, CDR2 YYNGEE. The CDR3 DNA sequence: TGTGCCAGCAGCCCAGAGGGTAGCGGGAGGGCCTACAATGAGCAGTTCTTC. This encodes CASSPEGSGRAYNEQFF.

This chain uses TRBV6-6 with TRBJ1-2, with TRBD1 matching over 11 bases. This CDR3 region has 15 residues. Germline V gene lookup returns CDR1 MNHNY and CDR2 SVGAGI (reference sequence). Trimming cost V 7 bases and J 4 bases; bases outside gene matches: 8. The CDR3 is CASTDRDRGTYGYTF. The CDR3 DNA sequence: TGTGCCAGCACCGACCGGGACAGGGGGACCTATGGCTACACCTTC.

The V call is TRBV6-5, the J call TRBJ1-3; a weak D match, TRBD1 (6 bases). The germline V gene encodes CDR1 MNHEY and CDR2 SVGAGI. Trimming took 5 bases from V and 6 from J, leaving 11 bases between them. The CDR3 is 13 residues long. The CDR3 DNA sequence: TGTGCCAGCAGTAGGGGGGGGGAAAACACCATATATTTT. This encodes CASSRGGENTIYF.

This clone was recorded only once. The chain is built from TRBV5-4 and TRBJ2-1; D might be TRBD1 (6 bases). The CDR3 is made up of 15 amino acids. The V gene lost 4 bases and the J gene lost 8 bases, with 19 bases spanning the gap. The germline V gene has CDR1 SGHNT and CDR2 YYREEE (reference sequence). As DNA, the CDR3 is TGTGCCAGCAGCCAGGACAGTTCCTCGTCCTATGAGCAGTTCTTC. This gives the protein CASSQDSSSSYEQFF.

The chain employs TRBV19 and TRBJ1-5; tentative D call: TRBD1 (5 bases). V lost 2 bases and J 5 bases, leaving 10 bases between the germline ends. The V gene's germline CDR1 is LNHDA and CDR2 SQIVND (reference sequence). CDR3 length: 14 amino acids. The CDR3 loop reads CASSILWGDQPQHF. CDR3 DNA: TGTGCCAGTAGTATACTTTGGGGCGATCAGCCCCAGCATTTT. Full variable domain (rest looked up from reference TRBV19 and TRBJ1-5): DGGITQSPKYLFRKEGQNVTLSCEQNLNHDAMYWYRQDPGQGLRLIYYSQIVNDFQKGDIAEGYSVSREKKESFPLTVTSAQKNPTAFYLCASSILWGDQPQHFGDGTRLSIL.

This clone was observed a single time. The chain employs TRBV5-1 and TRBJ2-2; D may be TRBD1 (6 bases). Germline V lookup: CDR1 SGHRS, CDR2 YFSETQ. V shed 4 bases and J shed 2 bases, with 12 bases lying between them. The CDR3 covers 15 residues. CDR3 residues: CASSRGQTNTGELFF. CDR3 sequence (DNA): TGCGCCAGCAGCCGCGGACAGACCAACACCGGGGAGCTGTTTTTT.

The gene calls are TRBV10-3 and TRBJ2-7, with 8 bases fitting TRBD2. The V gene end was trimmed by 4 bases and the J gene end by 5 bases; junction bases not matched to a gene: 10. The CDR3 totals 15 residues. Germline V gene data show CDR1 as ENHRY and CDR2 as SYGVKD. CDR3 DNA sequence: TGTGCCATCAGTGCTGGCCCAGCGGGAGAGAACGAGCAGTACTTC. Encoded protein: CAISAGPAGENEQYF.

CDR3 residues: CASSPAAGDQPQHF. As DNA, the CDR3 is TGTGCCAGCTCACCGGCGGCAGGGGATCAGCCCCAGCATTTT. This chain links TRBV18 with TRBJ1-5, with D perhaps TRBD1 (6 bases). Per germline, CDR1 KGHSH and CDR2 LQKENI. With 3 bases removed from V and 5 bases from J, the gap between germline ends came to 11 bases. This CDR3 comprises 14 residues.

This clone showed up just once. The V gene is TRBV5-4, the J gene TRBJ1-1, with TRBD1 matching 8 bases. The length of the CDR3 is 12 residues. Per the germline V gene, CDR1 is SGHNT and CDR2 is YYREEE (reference sequence). The junction had 7 bases not matched to a gene; V was cut back by 3 bases and J by 12 bases. The CDR3 is CASSSLTGVPFF. DNA of the CDR3: TGTGCCAGCAGCTCGCTGACAGGGGTCCCTTTCTTT. Filled out from reference TRBV5-4 and TRBJ1-1, the complete variable domain reads ETGVTQSPTHLIKTRGQQVTLRCSSQSGHNTVSWYQQALGQGPQFIFQYYREEENGRGNFPPRFSGLQFPNYSSELNVNALELDDSALYLCASSSLTGVPFFGQGTRLTVV.

The V call is TRBV27, the J call TRBJ2-3, with a weak D call TRBD2 (5 bases). The CDR3 covers 13 residues. Between the trimmed V and J ends, which lost 6 bases and 3 bases, there was a span of 10 bases. CDR1 and CDR2 (germline): MNHEY, SMNVEV (reference sequence). The CDR3 loop reads CASSLTRTDTQYF. The CDR3 DNA reads TGTGCCAGCAGCCTAACTAGAACAGATACGCAGTATTTT.

The V call is TRBV27, the J call TRBJ1-2; D not certain. CDR3 length equals 14 residues. Trimming pared 8 bases from V and 6 bases from J, leaving 19 bases between. Germline V CDR1 and CDR2: MNHEY, SMNVEV (reference sequence). Here the CDR3 reads CASGVYTAHDGYTF. CDR3 sequence (DNA): TGTGCCAGCGGAGTTTATACGGCTCATGATGGCTACACCTTC.

The chain employs TRBV9 and TRBJ2-1; 10 bases map to TRBD1. Germline V gene sequence: CDR1 SGDLS, CDR2 YYNGEE. The V and J ends lost 5 bases and 4 bases, in that order; junction bases with no gene match: 3. The CDR3 runs 14 residues. CDR3 residues: CASSAGQGYNEQFF. The CDR3 DNA sequence: TGTGCCAGCAGTGCGGGACAGGGGTACAATGAGCAGTTCTTC.

This chain joins TRBV27 and TRBJ1-1, with TRBD1 identical over 11 bases. The V gene's germline CDR1 is MNHEY and CDR2 SMNVEV (reference sequence). V shed 5 bases, J shed 0 bases, and the junction held 5 bases outside the gene matches. The CDR3 sequence is 16 residues long. Here the CDR3 reads CASSPGQGAMNTEAFF. In nucleotides, the CDR3 is TGTGCCAGCAGTCCCGGACAGGGGGCGATGAACACTGAAGCTTTCTTT.

This chain connects TRBV14 to TRBJ1-3; 7 nucleotides match TRBD1. The CDR3 length is 16 residues. The V and J ends lost 4 bases and 5 bases, in that order; junction bases with no gene match: 11. Germline V gene lookup returns CDR1 SGHDN and CDR2 FVKESK. CDR3 in amino acids: CASSPLGEGGRNTIYF. DNA of the CDR3: TGTGCCAGCAGCCCCCTAGGTGAAGGGGGCAGAAACACCATATATTTT. Full variable domain (outside the CDR3, taken from reference TRBV14 and TRBJ1-3): EAGVTQFPSHSVIEKGQTVTLRCDPISGHDNLYWYRRVMGKEIKFLLHFVKESKQDESGMPNNRFLAERTGGTYSTLKVQPAELEDSGVYFCASSPLGEGGRNTIYFGEGSWLTVV.

This clone has a single count. The identical CDR3 is also encoded by other nucleotide sequences in the sample. The V and J genes are TRBV6-5 and TRBJ1-6, with D possibly TRBD1 on 5 matching bases. There are 12 residues in the CDR3. Trimming removed 6 bases from V and 6 bases from J, with 6 bases in between. Looked up from germline, CDR1 is MNHEY and CDR2 is SVGAGI. The CDR3 spells CASRTVNSPLHF. CDR3 DNA: TGTGCCAGCAGGACAGTTAATTCACCCCTCCACTTT.

This chain joins TRBV7-8 and TRBJ1-3; 10 bases are shared with TRBD1. The V and J ends lost 0 bases and 0 bases, in that order; junction bases with no gene match: 8. The CDR3 contains 19 residues. Germline CDR1 reads SGHVS; CDR2 reads FQNEAQ. The CDR3 region is CASSLARDRGPSSGNTIYF. For the CDR3, the DNA is TGTGCCAGCAGCTTAGCCCGGGACAGGGGACCTAGCTCTGGAAACACCATATATTTT. The full variable domain, completed using reference TRBV7-8 and TRBJ1-3, is GAGVSQSPRYKVAKRGQDVALRCDPISGHVSLFWYQQALGQGPEFLTYFQNEAQLDKSGLPSDRFFAERPEGSVSTLKIQRTQQEDSAVYLCASSLARDRGPSSGNTIYFGEGSWLTVV.